Following are 21 T cell receptor beta chains from one sample sequenced in a study of blood T cells in healthy people across ages (dated by TCRdb to between 2014 and 2016). Libraries were constructed by 5' RACE. The sequencer listed for this sample is Illumina HiSeq 2500. A second roughly 6 to 12 cycle PCR used a sample-barcoded 5' primer and a J-beta primer mix. TCRdb applied fastp at Q25 and MiXCR to the public reads, then kept only in-frame beta chains. A single entry per CDR3 protein holds the most common genes and DNA from its merged rows. For this sample the table gives about 730,000 distinct CDR3 sequences, of which around 40% were detected only once. The top ten hold less than 25% of the sample. Sequenced: blood. Source of these receptors: a woman aged 55 to 70 in good health.

The rearrangement links TRBV20-1 to TRBJ2-4, with D perhaps matching TRBD2 (5 bases). The CDR3 contains 13 residues. The germline gives CDR1 DFQATT, CDR2 SNEGSKA (reference sequence). The V end was cut by 0 bases, the J end by 13 bases, with 16 bases between. CDR3 bases: TGCAGTGCTAGAGATCTTACGAGGGAAGAGCAGTACTTC. Translation gives CSARDLTREEQYF.

This sequence joins TRBV7-2 and TRBJ2-5, with D perhaps matching TRBD1 (7 bases). In germline, CDR1 is SGHTA, CDR2 FQGNSA. V was cut by 1 base and J by 11 bases, with 17 bases left in between. This CDR3 spans 14 amino acids. The CDR3 is CASSLGGTANEQYF. CDR3 bases: TGTGCCAGCAGCTTAGGCGGGACAGCCAATGAGCAGTACTTC.

The chain combines TRBV20-1 with TRBJ2-1, with D possibly being TRBD2 (6 bases). CDR1 DFQATT and CDR2 SNEGSKA come from the germline V gene (reference sequence). Trimming cost V 7 bases and J 9 bases, with 13 bases left between them. The CDR3 consists of 11 residues. The CDR3 DNA reads as TGCAGTGGAGAGCGGGCAAGTGAGCAGTTCTTC. Protein sequence: CSGERASEQFF.

This clonotype has only a few counts. The chain joins TRBV24-1 to TRBJ2-5; TRBD1 matches at 9 bases. The CDR3 is made up of 16 amino acids. V lost 3 bases and J lost 11; bases outside the gene matches: 15. CDR1 and CDR2 from the germline V gene are KGHDR and SFDVKD. CDR3 DNA sequence: TGTGCCACCAGTGATACAACCTTGGGACAGGGCAATGAGCAGTACTTC. Protein sequence: CATSDTTLGQGNEQYF.

This clonotype was found many times. The gene calls are TRBV7-9 and TRBJ2-5; 7 positions agree with TRBD1. V shed 6 bases and J 5 bases; nucleotides not matched to a gene: 15. Germline-derived CDR1 and CDR2 are SEHNR and FQNEAQ (reference sequence). The CDR3 sequence is 16 residues long. In DNA form, the CDR3 reads TGTGCCAGCAGTCAAGGAATGACAGGGTTCCGGGAGACCCAGTACTTC. Amino acids: CASSQGMTGFRETQYF. The entire variable domain, with the rest obtained from reference TRBV7-9 and TRBJ2-5, is as follows: DTGVSQNPRHKITKRGQNVTFRCDPISEHNRLYWYRQTLGQGPEFLTYFQNEAQLEKSRLLSDRFSAERPKGSFSTLEIQRTEQGDSAMYLCASSQGMTGFRETQYFGPGTRLLVL.

J is TRBJ2-5 and V is TRBV5-1; perhaps TRBD2 as D (6 bases). V lost 5 bases, J lost 13 bases, and 27 bases lay in between. This CDR3 comprises 15 residues. Germline V gene sequence: CDR1 SGHRS, CDR2 YFSETQ. The CDR3, as DNA: TGCGCCAGCAGTATCGGTAGCGGCTTTGGTATCGACGCGTACTTC. This sequence encodes CASSIGSGFGIDAYF.

This chain links TRBV3-1 with TRBJ2-7; TRBD1 is a possible D gene (6 bases). Trimming cost V 1 base and J 3 bases, with 10 bases left between them. The CDR3 has 14 residues. Germline assignment: CDR1 LGHDT and CDR2 YNNKEL (reference sequence). CDR3 protein: CASSQAGEDYEQYF. Written as DNA, the CDR3 is TGTGCCAGCAGCCAAGCAGGGGAAGACTACGAGCAGTACTTC.

This clonotype came up a few times. The chain uses TRBV18 and TRBJ1-4, with D possibly matching TRBD1 (6 bases). CDR3 length: 16 residues. Germline loops: CDR1 KGHSH, CDR2 LQKENI. Trimming took 1 base from V and 6 from J, leaving 15 bases between them. DNA for the CDR3: TGTGCCAGCTCACCACTGAGGGGGGACGTTTATGAAAAACTGTTTTTT. Its protein is CASSPLRGDVYEKLFF.

The V and J genes are TRBV6-2 or TRBV6-3 and TRBJ2-3, with 9 bases matching TRBD2. CDR1 is MNHEY and CDR2 is SVGEGT in the germline V gene. J lost 3 bases, V lost 0 bases, and 10 bases had no gene match. The CDR3 length is 18 residues. In DNA form, the CDR3 reads TGTGCCAGCAGTTACTCGAGGGGCCTAGCGGGGAGGACAGATACGCAGTATTTT. Its translation: CASSYSRGLAGRTDTQYF.

This chain uses TRBV4-3 with TRBJ2-5; TRBD1 might be the D (7 bases). Looked up from germline, CDR1 is LGHNA and CDR2 is YSLEER. V lost 0 bases and J lost 2, with 13 bases in between. This CDR3 spans 16 amino acids. The CDR3, as DNA: TGCGCCAGCAGCCAAGAAGGGCCAGGGGGGCAAGAGACCCAGTACTTC. This translates into CASSQEGPGGQETQYF.

A few counts support this clonotype. This chain links TRBV2 with TRBJ2-1; D unresolved. In germline, CDR1 is SNHLY, CDR2 FYNNEI. CDR3 length equals 14 residues. Between the trimmed V and J ends, which lost 6 bases and 6 bases, there was a span of 15 bases. CDR3 loop: CASRAPGLSNEQFF. The CDR3 region has the DNA TGTGCCAGCAGGGCACCGGGCTTAAGCAATGAGCAGTTCTTC.

This clonotype came up a few times. This chain connects TRBV29-1 to TRBJ2-1; D unresolved. The ends were cut back, 0 bases at V and 9 bases at J, with 9 bases in the middle. The CDR3 contains 12 residues. CDR1 is SQVTM and CDR2 is ANQGSEA in the germline V gene. CDR3 DNA: TGCAGCGTTGAAGATCCTCCAGCTGAGCAGTTCTTC. Protein product: CSVEDPPAEQFF.

The rearrangement links TRBV12-3 or TRBV12-4 to TRBJ2-7, with 12 bases that match TRBD2. V was clipped by 2 bases and J by 0 bases; unmatched bases: 8. The length of the CDR3 is 18 residues. This chain's CDR3 is CASSLRLAGVIDSYEQYF. In DNA, the CDR3 is TGTGCCAGCAGTTTAAGACTAGCGGGAGTGATAGACTCCTACGAGCAGTACTTC.

V gene TRBV5-4 combines with J gene TRBJ2-3; a possible D gene is TRBD2 (6 bases). V lost 0 bases and J 2 bases, leaving 13 bases between the germline ends. The CDR3 is 16 amino acids. The germline V gene has CDR1 SGHNT and CDR2 YYREEE (reference sequence). This chain's CDR3 is CASSLDLAPNTDTQYF. Written as DNA, the CDR3 is TGTGCCAGCAGCTTGGATCTAGCGCCGAACACAGATACGCAGTATTTT.

V usage is TRBV27 and J usage is TRBJ2-5; 7 positions agree with TRBD1. The V gene end was trimmed by 2 bases and the J gene end by 2 bases; junction bases not matched to a gene: 17. In germline, CDR1 is MNHEY, CDR2 SMNVEV (reference sequence). The CDR3 is 19 residues long. The CDR3 here is CASSLSPVFAGTEQETQYF. The CDR3 region has the DNA TGTGCCAGCAGTTTAAGCCCAGTGTTCGCTGGGACAGAACAAGAGACCCAGTACTTC.

In this sample, this clonotype turned up a few times. The chain recombines TRBV10-3 with TRBJ2-7; no clear D. CDR1 ENHRY and CDR2 SYGVKD come from the germline V gene. V gave up 11 bases and J gave up 7 bases, with 21 bases separating them. CDR3 size: 13 residues. The DNA for the CDR3 is TGTGCCTACTCTTCGGACGGTCTGGGGGAGCAGTACTTC. Its protein product is CAYSSDGLGEQYF.

This clonotype was detected only a few times. The chain carries TRBV23-1 and TRBJ2-1; D ambiguous. TRBV23-1 carries the ORF label, with uncertain function. The CDR3 consists of 16 residues. Trimming removed 1 base from V and 6 bases from J, with 16 bases in between. The CDR3 bases are TGCGCCAGCAGTCAATGCCGGTTCCTAGTAAGCAATGAGCAGTTCTTC. Its translation: CASSQCRFLVSNEQFF.

This clonotype has a single count. V is TRBV2 and J is TRBJ1-2; 8 nucleotides match TRBD1. With 4 bases clipped from V and 3 bases from J, the junction kept 10 bases outside the gene matches. The CDR3 spans 16 residues. The germline CDR1 and CDR2 sequences are SNHLY and FYNNEI. The CDR3 protein is CASSVNDLTGDYGYTF. The CDR3 bases are TGTGCCAGCAGTGTGAACGATTTGACAGGGGACTATGGCTACACCTTC.

Regarding this clonotype: A much larger clone differs by one base, so this may be a read error. V gene TRBV4-1 combines with J gene TRBJ2-3; maybe TRBD2 (5 bases). CDR1 is MGHRA and CDR2 is YSYEKL in the germline V gene. Deletions cut 6 bases from V and 2 bases from J, with 12 bases between. This CDR3 contains 14 residues. The CDR3 region is CASRGDRNTDTQYF. The CDR3 coding sequence is TGCGCCAGCAGGGGAGACCGAAACACAGATACGCAGTATTTT.

This clonotype has more than one count but fewer than ten. The rearrangement joins TRBV10-3 to TRBJ1-6; D not certain. The CDR3 extends over 15 amino acids. V was cut by 10 bases and J by 5 bases, with 18 bases left in between. Germline CDR1 ENHRY, CDR2 SYGVKD. CDR3 loop: CATTGGPGNNSPLHF. The CDR3 DNA is TGTGCCACCACGGGAGGGCCGGGAAATAATTCACCCCTCCACTTT.

The sample holds one count of this clonotype. The rearrangement uses TRBV29-1 and TRBJ2-1, with D perhaps matching TRBD1 or TRBD2 (6 bases each). V was clipped by 1 base and J by 9 bases, with 16 bases between them. This CDR3 contains 14 residues. The germline CDR1 and CDR2 sequences are SQVTM and ANQGSEA. CDR3 DNA sequence: TGCAGCGTTGAAGGTTTAAGGGGGGTGGGTGAGCAGTTCTTC. Translated, it gives CSVEGLRGVGEQFF.